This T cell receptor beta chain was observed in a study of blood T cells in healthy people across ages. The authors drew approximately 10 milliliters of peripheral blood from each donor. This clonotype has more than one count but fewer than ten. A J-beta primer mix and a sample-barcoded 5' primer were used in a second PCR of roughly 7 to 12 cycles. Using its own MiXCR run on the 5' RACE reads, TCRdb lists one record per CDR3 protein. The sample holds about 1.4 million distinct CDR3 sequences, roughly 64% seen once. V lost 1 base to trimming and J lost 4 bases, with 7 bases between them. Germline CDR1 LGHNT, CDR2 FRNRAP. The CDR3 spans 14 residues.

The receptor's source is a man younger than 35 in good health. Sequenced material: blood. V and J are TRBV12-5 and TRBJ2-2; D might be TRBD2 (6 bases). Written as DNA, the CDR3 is TGTGCTAGTGGTTTGGCCGGGGGCACCGGGGAGCTGTTTTTT. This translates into CASGLAGGTGELFF.